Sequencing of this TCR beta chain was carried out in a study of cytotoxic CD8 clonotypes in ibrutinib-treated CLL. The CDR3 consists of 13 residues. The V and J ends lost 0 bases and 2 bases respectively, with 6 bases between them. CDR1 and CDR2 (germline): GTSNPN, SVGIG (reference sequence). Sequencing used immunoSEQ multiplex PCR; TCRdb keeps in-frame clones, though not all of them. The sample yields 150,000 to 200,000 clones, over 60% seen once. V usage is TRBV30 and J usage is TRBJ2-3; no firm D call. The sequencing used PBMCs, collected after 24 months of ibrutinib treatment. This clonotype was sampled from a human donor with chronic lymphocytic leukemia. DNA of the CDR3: TGTGCCTGGAGTGTGGGAATCACAGATACGCAGTATTTT. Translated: CAWSVGITDTQYF.